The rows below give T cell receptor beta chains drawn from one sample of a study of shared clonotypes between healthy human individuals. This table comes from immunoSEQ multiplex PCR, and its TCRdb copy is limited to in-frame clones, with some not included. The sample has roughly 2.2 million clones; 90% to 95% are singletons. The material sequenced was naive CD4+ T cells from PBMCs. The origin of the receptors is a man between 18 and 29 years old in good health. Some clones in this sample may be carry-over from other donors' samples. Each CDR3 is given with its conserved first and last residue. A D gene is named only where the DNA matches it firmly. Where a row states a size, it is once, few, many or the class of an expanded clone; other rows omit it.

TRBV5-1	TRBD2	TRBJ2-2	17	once	TGCGCCAGCAGCTTGGCCGGAGCGGGACGAGCCACCGGGGAGCTGTTTTTT	CASSLAGAGRATGELFF
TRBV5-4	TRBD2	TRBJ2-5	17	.	TGTGCCAGCAGCTTGATAGGGAGTACTAGCGTCCGCGAGACCCAGTACTTC	CASSLIGSTSVRETQYF
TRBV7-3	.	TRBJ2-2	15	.	TGTGCCAGCAGCTTAAGGGAGACCCGTGGCGGGGAGCTGTTTTTT	CASSLRETRGGELFF
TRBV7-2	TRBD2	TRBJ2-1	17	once	TGTGCCAGCAGCTTGAAAACCCCTAGCGGGAGGCAGGATGAGCAGTTCTTC	CASSLKTPSGRQDEQFF
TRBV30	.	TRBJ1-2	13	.	TGTGCCTGGAGTCGACAGTTAGCAGGGGGCTACACCTTC	CAWSRQLAGGYTF
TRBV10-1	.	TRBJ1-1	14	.	TGCGCCAGCAGCGAAGGGGGGTCGAACACTGAAGCTTTCTTT	CASSEGGSNTEAFF
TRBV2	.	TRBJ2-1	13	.	TGTGCCACTACAGGGACAAGGGGGAATGAGCAGTTCTTC	CATTGTRGNEQFF
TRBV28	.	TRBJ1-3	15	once	TGTGCCAGCAGCGGTCGGAGCGTGTCTGGAAACACCATATATTTT	CASSGRSVSGNTIYF
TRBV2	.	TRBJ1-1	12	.	TGTGCCAGCATCGGTGGGAACACTGAAGCTTTCTTT	CASIGGNTEAFF
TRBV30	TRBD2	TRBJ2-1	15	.	TGTGCCTGGAGCGGACTAGCGGCTATGGGGGATGAGCAGTTCTTC	CAWSGLAAMGDEQFF